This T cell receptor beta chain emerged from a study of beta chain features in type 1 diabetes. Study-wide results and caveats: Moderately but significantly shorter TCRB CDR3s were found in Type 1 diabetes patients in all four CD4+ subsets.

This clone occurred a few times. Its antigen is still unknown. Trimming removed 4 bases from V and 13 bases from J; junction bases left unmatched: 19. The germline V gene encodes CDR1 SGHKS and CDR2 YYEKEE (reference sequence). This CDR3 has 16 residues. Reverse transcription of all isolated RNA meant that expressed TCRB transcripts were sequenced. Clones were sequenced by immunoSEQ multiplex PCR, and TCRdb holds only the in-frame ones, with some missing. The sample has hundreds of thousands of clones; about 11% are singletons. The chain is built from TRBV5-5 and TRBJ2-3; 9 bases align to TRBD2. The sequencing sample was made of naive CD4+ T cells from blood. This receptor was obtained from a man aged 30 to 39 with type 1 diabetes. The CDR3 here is CASSAGSGGRASREYF. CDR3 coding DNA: TGTGCCAGCAGCGCGGGAAGCGGGGGGCGGGCCTCACGGGAGTATTTT.